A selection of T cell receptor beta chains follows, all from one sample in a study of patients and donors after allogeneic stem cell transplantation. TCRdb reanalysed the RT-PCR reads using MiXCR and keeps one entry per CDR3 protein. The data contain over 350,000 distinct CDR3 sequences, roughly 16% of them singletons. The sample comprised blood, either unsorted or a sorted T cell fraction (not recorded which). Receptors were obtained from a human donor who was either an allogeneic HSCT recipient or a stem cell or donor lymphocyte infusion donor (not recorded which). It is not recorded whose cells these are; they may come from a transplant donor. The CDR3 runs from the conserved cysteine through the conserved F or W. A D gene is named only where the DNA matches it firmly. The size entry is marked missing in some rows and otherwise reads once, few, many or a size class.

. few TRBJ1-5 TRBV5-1 CASSLGPGGQPQHF TGCGCCAGCAGCTTGGGCCCGGGAGGCCAGCCCCAGCATTTT
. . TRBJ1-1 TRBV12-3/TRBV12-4 CASSFSEAFF TGTGCCAGCAGTTTCAGTGAAGCTTTCTTT
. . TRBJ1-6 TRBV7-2 CATQWGGSLHF TGTGCCACCCAGTGGGGGGGGTCCCTCCACTTT
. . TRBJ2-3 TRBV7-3 CASSLQGTGPDTQYF TGTGCCAGCAGCTTACAAGGAACAGGCCCAGACACGCAGTATTTT
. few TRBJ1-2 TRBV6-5 CASSYGRLDYGYTF TGTGCCAGCAGTTATGGAAGGCTCGACTATGGCTACACCTTC
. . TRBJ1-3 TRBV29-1 CSVRITSGNTIYF TGCAGCGTGCGGATTACCTCTGGAAACACCATATATTTT
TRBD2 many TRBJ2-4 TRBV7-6 CASSFDDPRVAGGDCAKNIQYF TGTGCCAGCAGCTTTGACGATCCAAGGGTTGCGGGAGGGGACTGCGCCAAAAACATTCAGTACTTC
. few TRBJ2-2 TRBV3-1 CASSQERLRGGRTGELFF TGTGCCAGCAGCCAAGAAAGGCTACGAGGTGGCCGCACCGGGGAGCTGTTTTTT
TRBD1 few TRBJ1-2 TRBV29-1 CSVLSGQLVYGYTF TGCAGCGTTCTCTCGGGACAGCTGGTATATGGCTACACCTTC
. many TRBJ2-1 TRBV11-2 CASSVLDSNEQFF TGTGCCAGCAGCGTGCTGGACAGCAATGAGCAGTTCTTC
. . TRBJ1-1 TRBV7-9 CASSPRDGSIAEAFF TGTGCCAGCAGCCCTAGAGACGGAAGTATCGCTGAAGCTTTCTTT
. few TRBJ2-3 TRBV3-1 CASSPGTTNTQYF TGTGCCAGCAGCCCGGGGACGACTAATACGCAGTATTTT
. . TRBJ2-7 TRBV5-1 CASSFTGGTYEQYF TGCGCCAGCAGCTTCACCGGAGGTACCTACGAGCAGTACTTC
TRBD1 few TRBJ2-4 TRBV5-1 CASSLSGQGLERTKNIQYF TGCGCCAGCAGCTTGAGCGGACAGGGACTGGAGAGAACCAAAAACATTCAGTACTTC
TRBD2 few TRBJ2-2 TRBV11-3 CASSSRTSGRTGELFF TGTGCCAGCAGCTCGCGGACTAGCGGGAGAACCGGGGAGCTGTTTTTT
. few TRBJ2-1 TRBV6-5 CASNYGLGDPYNEQFF TGTGCCAGCAATTACGGGCTCGGTGACCCCTACAATGAGCAGTTCTTC
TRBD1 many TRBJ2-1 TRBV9 CASSLGTVYNEQFF TGTGCCAGCAGCCTAGGGACAGTCTACAATGAGCAGTTCTTC
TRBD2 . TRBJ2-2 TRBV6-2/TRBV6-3 CASSRPSGANTGELFF TGTGCCAGCAGTCGGCCTAGCGGCGCGAACACCGGGGAGCTGTTTTTT
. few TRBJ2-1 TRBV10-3 CAIARTAGNEQFF TGTGCCATCGCCAGGACGGCCGGCAATGAGCAGTTCTTC
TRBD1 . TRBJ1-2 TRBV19 CASGTGASSYGYTF TGTGCCAGTGGGACAGGGGCGTCGAGCTATGGCTACACCTTC
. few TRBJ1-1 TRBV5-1 CASSFAARDTEAFF TGCGCCAGCAGCTTTGCGGCGCGGGACACTGAAGCTTTCTTT
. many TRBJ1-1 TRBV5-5 CASSLAPGENTEAFF TGTGCCAGCAGCTTGGCCCCAGGGGAAAACACTGAAGCTTTCTTT
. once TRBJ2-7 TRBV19 CASRQGSYEQYF TGTGCCAGTAGACAAGGGTCCTACGAGCAGTACTTC
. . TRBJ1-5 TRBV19 CASSIVRKGQPQHF TGTGCCAGTAGTATAGTTAGAAAGGGTCAGCCCCAGCATTTT
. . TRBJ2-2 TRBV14 CASSPPRGANTGELFF TGTGCCAGCAGCCCCCCTCGGGGAGCGAACACCGGGGAGCTGTTTTTT
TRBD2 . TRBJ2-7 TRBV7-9 CASSSYPASGDTYEQYF TGTGCCAGCAGCTCCTACCCGGCTAGCGGGGACACCTACGAGCAGTACTTC
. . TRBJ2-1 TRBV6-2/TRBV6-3 CASGDGEQFF TGTGCCAGCGGGGACGGCGAGCAGTTCTTC
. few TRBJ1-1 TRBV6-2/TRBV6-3 CASSYSGTGTEAFF TGTGCCAGCAGTTACTCGGGGACGGGGACTGAAGCTTTCTTT
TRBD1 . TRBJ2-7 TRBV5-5 CASSHTGGPYEQYF TGTGCCAGCAGCCACACAGGGGGTCCCTACGAGCAGTACTTC
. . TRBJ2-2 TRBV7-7 CASSSSGGSTGELFF TGTGCTAGCAGCTCCTCGGGGGGCAGCACCGGGGAGCTGTTTTTT
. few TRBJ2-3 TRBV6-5 CASSYEYSSSTDTQYF TGTGCCAGCAGTTACGAGTACAGCTCTTCCACAGATACGCAGTATTTT
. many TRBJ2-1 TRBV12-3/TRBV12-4 CASSRRVRSSYNEQFF TGTGCCAGCAGTCGACGGGTCCGTAGCTCCTACAATGAGCAGTTCTTC
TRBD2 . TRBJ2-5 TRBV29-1 CTGGAVETQYF TGCACCGGGGGGGCCGTGGAGACCCAGTACTTC
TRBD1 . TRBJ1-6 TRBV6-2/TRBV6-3 CASSYGWTGGNSPLHF TGTGCCAGCAGTTACGGTTGGACAGGGGGAAATTCACCCCTCCACTTT
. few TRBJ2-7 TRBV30 CAWRARDYEQYF TGTGCCTGGAGAGCACGCGACTACGAGCAGTACTTC
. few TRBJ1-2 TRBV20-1 CSGLYPQRLLYGYTF TGCAGTGGTTTGTACCCTCAACGGCTCCTCTATGGCTACACCTTC
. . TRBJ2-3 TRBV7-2 CASSQQGWGTDTQYF TGTGCCAGCAGCCAACAGGGATGGGGGACAGATACGCAGTATTTT
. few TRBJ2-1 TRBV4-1 CASSPDGESHYNEQFF TGCGCCAGCAGCCCAGATGGGGAGAGCCACTACAATGAGCAGTTCTTC
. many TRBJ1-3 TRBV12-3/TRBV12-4 CASGNSGQPGNTIYF TGTGCCAGCGGAAACTCCGGACAGCCTGGAAACACCATATATTTT
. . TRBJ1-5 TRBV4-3 CASSQEDSKYQPQHF TGCGCCAGCAGCCAAGAGGACAGCAAGTATCAGCCCCAGCATTTT
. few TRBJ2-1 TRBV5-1 CASSLDNYNEQFF TGCGCCAGCAGCTTGGACAATTACAATGAGCAGTTCTTC
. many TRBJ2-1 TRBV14 CASSQDVGPSSYNEQFF TGTGCCAGCAGCCAAGATGTGGGCCCGAGCTCCTACAATGAGCAGTTCTTC
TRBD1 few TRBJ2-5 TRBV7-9 CASSRTGVQTQYF TGTGCCAGCAGCAGGACAGGGGTGCAGACCCAGTACTTC
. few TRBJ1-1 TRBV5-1 CASSLALGQMNTEAFF TGCGCCAGCAGCTTGGCCCTCGGACAGATGAACACTGAAGCTTTCTTT
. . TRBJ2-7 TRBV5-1 CASSPGTVFKRDEQYF TGCGCCAGCAGCCCAGGGACCGTGTTCAAACGGGACGAGCAGTACTTC
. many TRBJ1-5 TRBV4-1 CASSQVLGWGNQPQHF TGCGCCAGCAGCCAAGTGTTGGGTTGGGGGAATCAGCCCCAGCATTTT
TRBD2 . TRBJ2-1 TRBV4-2 CASSQGSGSFSEQFF TGTGCCAGCAGCCAAGGTAGCGGGAGCTTCAGTGAGCAGTTCTTC
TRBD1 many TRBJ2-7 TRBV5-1 CASSPDRGQGEQYF TGCGCCAGCAGCCCGGACAGGGGGCAGGGCGAGCAGTACTTC
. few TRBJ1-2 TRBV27 CASSLSQGSYGYTF TGTGCCAGCAGTTTATCCCAGGGAAGCTATGGCTACACCTTC
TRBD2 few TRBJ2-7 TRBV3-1 CASSQGIAGREQYF TGTGCCAGCAGCCAAGGTATAGCGGGACGAGAGCAGTACTTC